This TCR beta chain was sequenced in a study of cytomegalovirus exposure and HLA in healthy donors. Study details: Among roughly 190 million T cells, an earlier analysis found 117 million unique TCR beta sequences.

Trimming took 3 bases from V and 7 from J, leaving 6 bases between them. Germline V gene data show CDR1 as MGHDK and CDR2 as SYGVNS. This CDR3 is 11 amino acids long. PCR was performed using 60 Vbeta and 13 Jbeta primers. Clones were read by immunoSEQ multiplex PCR, and TCRdb kept only the in-frame ones, dropping some. This sample has about 95,000 clones, with about 76% found just once. The V call is TRBV25-1, the J call TRBJ1-2; tentative D call: TRBD1 (5 bases). The sequence was collected from a middle-aged woman in good health and CMV-seronegative. Sample: PBMCs. This CDR3 reads CASSEQGGYTF. In DNA, the CDR3 is TGTGCCAGCAGTGAGCAGGGTGGCTACACCTTC.